Each of the 14 T cell receptor beta chains below was sequenced from the same sample in a study of shared clonotypes between healthy human individuals. Measured with immunoSEQ multiplex PCR; TCRdb has only the in-frame clones, and not every one. The sample carries more than 1,200,000 clones, approximately 98.5% recorded once. Sequences were obtained from naive CD4+ T cells sorted from blood. Subset: CD45RA+ positively selected. The receptors were gathered from a man aged 25-40 years in good health.

The genes are TRBV14 and TRBJ1-2; maybe TRBD1 (6 bases). The V end lost 1 base, the J end lost 5 bases, and 14 bases lay between the germline ends. The CDR3 has 15 residues. Germline CDR1 and CDR2: SGHDN and FVKESK. CDR3: CASSQGGYRAYGYTF. In DNA, the CDR3 is TGTGCCAGCAGCCAAGGAGGGTACAGGGCGTATGGCTACACCTTC.

The chain recombines TRBV9 with TRBJ2-1; perhaps TRBD1 as D (5 bases). CDR1 and CDR2 from the germline V gene are SGDLS and YYNGEE. Trimming removed 6 bases from V and 4 bases from J, with 11 bases in between. This CDR3 contains 13 residues. The CDR3 DNA reads TGTGCCAGCACCCTAGACAGTTACAATGAGCAGTTCTTC. This codes for CASTLDSYNEQFF.

With regard to this clone: This sample includes further DNA sequences coding for the same CDR3. This chain connects TRBV5-1 to TRBJ2-2; D is unresolved. V was pared by 3 bases and J by 5 bases, with 8 bases between. The V gene's germline CDR1 is SGHRS and CDR2 YFSETQ. The CDR3 sequence is 13 residues long. As DNA, the CDR3 is TGCGCCAGCAGCTCCCAAGGGACCGGGGAGCTGTTTTTT. Its translation: CASSSQGTGELFF.

The chain employs TRBV27 and TRBJ1-1, with D unclear. Trimming took 3 bases from V and 0 from J, leaving 11 bases between them. The CDR3 is 15 residues long. Germline V gives CDR1 MNHEY, CDR2 SMNVEV (reference sequence). The CDR3, as DNA: TGTGCCAGCAGTTTTCTTAGCAGAGTGAACACTGAAGCTTTCTTT. This encodes CASSFLSRVNTEAFF.

The chain employs TRBV5-1 and TRBJ1-3, with D unresolved. The ends were cut back, 4 bases at V and 0 bases at J, with 14 bases in the middle. Germline loops: CDR1 SGHRS, CDR2 YFSETQ. This CDR3 spans 16 amino acids. This CDR3 reads CASSPTIGDSGNTIYF. The CDR3 DNA follows: TGCGCCAGCAGCCCTACCATTGGCGACTCTGGAAACACCATATATTTT. Variable domain in full (rest from reference TRBV5-1 and TRBJ1-3): KAGVTQTPRYLIKTRGQQVTLSCSPISGHRSVSWYQQTPGQGLQFLFEYFSETQRNKGNFPGRFSGRQFSNSRSEMNVSTLELGDSALYLCASSPTIGDSGNTIYFGEGSWLTVV.

This clone occurred once. The chain carries TRBV11-2 and TRBJ2-7, with D possibly being TRBD1 (6 bases). Germline CDR1 SGHAT, CDR2 FQNNGV. The CDR3 covers 16 residues. Trimming left V 0 bases short and J 9 bases short, with 21 bases between. The CDR3: CASSLDGQGPSPRQYF. The CDR3 bases are TGTGCCAGCAGCTTAGATGGCCAGGGGCCATCTCCCAGGCAGTACTTC.

The V and J genes are TRBV1 and TRBJ2-3; TRBD2 reflects the table's D call only, with no check against the DNA. TRBV1 is assigned pseudogene status. The CDR3 spans 17 residues. In DNA, the CDR3 is TGCACCAGCAGAAAAAGATGCCTAGCGGGTAGCACAGATACGCAGTATTTT. Translated: CTSRKRCLAGSTDTQYF.

With regard to this clone: The sample carries other DNA sequences with the same CDR3. The chain is built from TRBV5-1 and TRBJ2-1, with 8 bases fitting TRBD1. Germline trimming cut 4 bases from V and 2 bases from J; bases unmatched to any gene: 5. This CDR3 region has 15 residues. Germline V CDR1 and CDR2: SGHRS, YFSETQ. The CDR3: CASSPGQGTYNEQFF. The DNA of the CDR3 is TGCGCCAGCAGCCCCGGACAGGGCACCTACAATGAGCAGTTCTTC.

In nucleotides, the CDR3 is TGTGCCAGCAGCTTATGGGGCGGTCCAAACACCGGGGAGCTGTTTTTT. This translates into CASSLWGGPNTGELFF. The chain links TRBV7-6 to TRBJ2-2; D is possibly TRBD1 (5 bases). V lost 2 bases, J lost 2 bases, and 12 bases lay in between. In germline, CDR1 is SGHVS, CDR2 FNYEAQ. The CDR3 has 16 amino acids.

V and J are TRBV28 and TRBJ2-1; D assignment may be TRBD1 or TRBD2 (5 bases each). V was clipped by 7 bases and J by 0 bases, with 10 bases between them. This CDR3 spans 14 amino acids. Germline assignment: CDR1 MDHEN and CDR2 SYDVKM. CDR3 sequence: CASIEGSSYNEQFF. As DNA, the CDR3 is TGTGCCAGCATAGAGGGGAGCTCCTACAATGAGCAGTTCTTC.

V and J are TRBV28 and TRBJ2-3, with 7 bases aligning to TRBD2. There are 15 residues in the CDR3. J was trimmed by 2 bases and V by 6 bases; bases with no gene match: 8. In germline, CDR1 is MDHEN, CDR2 SYDVKM. The CDR3 spells CASSQWGRATDTQYF. CDR3 sequence (DNA): TGTGCCAGCAGCCAATGGGGGAGGGCCACAGATACGCAGTATTTT.

V usage is TRBV14 and J usage is TRBJ2-5; D may be TRBD1 (7 bases). Germline V gives CDR1 SGHDN, CDR2 FVKESK. The CDR3 contains 12 residues. Trimming cost V 6 bases and J 5 bases, with 10 bases left between them. CDR3 in amino acids: CASRQGGETQYF. The CDR3 coding sequence is TGTGCCAGCAGGCAGGGGGGCGAGACCCAGTACTTC.

V and J are TRBV5-1 and TRBJ1-4; TRBD1 aligns across 11 bases. The CDR3 length is 14 residues. Trimming took 4 bases from V and 8 from J; bases not matched to a gene: 4. Germline V gene data show CDR1 as SGHRS and CDR2 as YFSETQ. In DNA form, the CDR3 reads TGCGCCAGCAGCATGGACAGGGGGCAAGAAAAACTGTTTTTT. Residues: CASSMDRGQEKLFF.

The chain is built from TRBV29-1 and TRBJ2-5, with a possible D match to TRBD1 (5 bases). The CDR3 covers 13 residues. The V end lost 3 bases, the J end lost 4 bases, and 12 bases lay between the germline ends. CDR1 SQVTM and CDR2 ANQGSEA come from the germline V gene. CDR3 loop: CSVDTAGRETQYF. As DNA, the CDR3 is TGCAGCGTTGATACGGCAGGGCGAGAGACCCAGTACTTC.